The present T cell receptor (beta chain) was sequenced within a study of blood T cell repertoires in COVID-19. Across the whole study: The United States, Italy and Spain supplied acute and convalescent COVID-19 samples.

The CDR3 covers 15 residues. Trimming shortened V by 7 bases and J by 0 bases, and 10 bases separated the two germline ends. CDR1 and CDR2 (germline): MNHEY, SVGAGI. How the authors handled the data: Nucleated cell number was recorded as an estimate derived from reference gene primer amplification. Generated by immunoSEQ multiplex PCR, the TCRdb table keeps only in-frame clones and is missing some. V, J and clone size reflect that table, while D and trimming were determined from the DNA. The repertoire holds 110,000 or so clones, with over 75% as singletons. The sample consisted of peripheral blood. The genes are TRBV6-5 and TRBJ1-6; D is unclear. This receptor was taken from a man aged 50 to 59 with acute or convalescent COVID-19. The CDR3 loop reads CASIAGNSYNSPLHF. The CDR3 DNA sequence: TGTGCCAGCATCGCGGGGAACTCCTATAATTCACCCCTCCACTTT.